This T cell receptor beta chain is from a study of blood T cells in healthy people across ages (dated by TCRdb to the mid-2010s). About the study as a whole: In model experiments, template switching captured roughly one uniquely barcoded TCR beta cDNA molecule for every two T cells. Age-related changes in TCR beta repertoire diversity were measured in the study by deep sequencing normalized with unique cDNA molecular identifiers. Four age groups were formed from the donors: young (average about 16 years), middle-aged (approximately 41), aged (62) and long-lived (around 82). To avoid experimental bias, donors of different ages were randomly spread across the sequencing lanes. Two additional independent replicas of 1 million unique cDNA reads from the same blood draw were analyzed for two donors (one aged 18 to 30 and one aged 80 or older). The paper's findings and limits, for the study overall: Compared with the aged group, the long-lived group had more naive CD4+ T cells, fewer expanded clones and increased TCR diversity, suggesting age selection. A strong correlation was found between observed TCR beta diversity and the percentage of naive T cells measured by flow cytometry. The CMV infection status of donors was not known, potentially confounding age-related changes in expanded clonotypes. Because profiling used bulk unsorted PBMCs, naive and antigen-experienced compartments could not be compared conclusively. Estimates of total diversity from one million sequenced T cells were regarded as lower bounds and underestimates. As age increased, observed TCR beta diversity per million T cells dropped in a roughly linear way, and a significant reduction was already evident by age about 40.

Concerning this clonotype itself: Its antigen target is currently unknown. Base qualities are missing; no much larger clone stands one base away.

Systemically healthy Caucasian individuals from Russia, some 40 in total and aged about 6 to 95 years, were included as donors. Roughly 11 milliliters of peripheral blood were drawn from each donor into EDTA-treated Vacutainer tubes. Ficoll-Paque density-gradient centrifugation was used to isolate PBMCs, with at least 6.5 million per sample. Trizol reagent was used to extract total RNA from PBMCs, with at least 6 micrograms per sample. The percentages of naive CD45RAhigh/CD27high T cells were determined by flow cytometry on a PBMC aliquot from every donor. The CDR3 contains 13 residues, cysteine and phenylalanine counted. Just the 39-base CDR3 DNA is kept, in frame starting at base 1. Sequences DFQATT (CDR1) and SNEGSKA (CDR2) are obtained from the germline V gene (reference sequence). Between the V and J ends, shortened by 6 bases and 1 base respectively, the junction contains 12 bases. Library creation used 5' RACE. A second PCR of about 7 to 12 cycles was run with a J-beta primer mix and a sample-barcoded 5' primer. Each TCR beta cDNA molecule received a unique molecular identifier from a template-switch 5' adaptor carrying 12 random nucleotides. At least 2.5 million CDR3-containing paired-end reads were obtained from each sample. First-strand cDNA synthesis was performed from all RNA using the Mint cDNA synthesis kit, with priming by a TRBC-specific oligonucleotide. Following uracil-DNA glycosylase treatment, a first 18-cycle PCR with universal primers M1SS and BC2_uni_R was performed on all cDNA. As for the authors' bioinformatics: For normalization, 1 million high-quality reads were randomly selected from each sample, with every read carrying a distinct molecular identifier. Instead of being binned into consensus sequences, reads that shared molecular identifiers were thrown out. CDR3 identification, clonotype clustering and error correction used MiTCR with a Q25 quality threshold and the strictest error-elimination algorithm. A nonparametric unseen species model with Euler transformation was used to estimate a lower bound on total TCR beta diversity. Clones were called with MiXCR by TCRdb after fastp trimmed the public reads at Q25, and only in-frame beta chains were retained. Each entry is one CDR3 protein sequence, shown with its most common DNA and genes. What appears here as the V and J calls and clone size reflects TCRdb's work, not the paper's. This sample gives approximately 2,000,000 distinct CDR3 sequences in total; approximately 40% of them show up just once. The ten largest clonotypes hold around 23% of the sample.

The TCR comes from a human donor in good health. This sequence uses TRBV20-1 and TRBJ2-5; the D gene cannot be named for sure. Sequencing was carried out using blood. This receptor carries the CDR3 CSALKGLQETQYF. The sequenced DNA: TGCAGTGCCCTAAAAGGTCTCCAAGAGACCCAGTACTTC.